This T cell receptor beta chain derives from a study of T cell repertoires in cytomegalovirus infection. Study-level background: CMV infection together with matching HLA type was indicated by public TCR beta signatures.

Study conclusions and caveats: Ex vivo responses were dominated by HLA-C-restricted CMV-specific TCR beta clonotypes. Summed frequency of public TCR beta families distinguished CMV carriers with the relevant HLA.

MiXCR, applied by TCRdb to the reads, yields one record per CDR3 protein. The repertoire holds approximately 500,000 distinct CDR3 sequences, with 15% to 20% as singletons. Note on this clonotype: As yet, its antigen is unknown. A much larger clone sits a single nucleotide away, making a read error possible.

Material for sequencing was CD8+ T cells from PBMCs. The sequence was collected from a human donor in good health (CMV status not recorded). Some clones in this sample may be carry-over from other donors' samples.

The CDR3 bases are TGTGCCAGCAGCGCGCCCGGACAGGGTTTCTACGAGCAGTTCTTC. Its translation: CASSAPGQGFYEQFF. J is TRBJ2-7 and V is TRBV7-9; TRBD1 matches at 8 bases. The DNA matches TRBJ2-1 better at its end, which makes the J call doubtful. The CDR3 consists of 15 residues. Germline assignment: CDR1 SEHNR and CDR2 FQNEAQ (reference sequence).